This TCR beta chain was recovered during a study of identical twins. One entry per CDR3 protein results from TCRdb running MiXCR on the 5' RACE reads. The sample consists of about 1.7 million distinct CDR3 sequences, around 33% of them appearing once. The CDR3 is 15 residues long. Trimming stripped 3 bases from V and 7 bases from J, with 20 bases between. The germline gives CDR1 SGHDT, CDR2 YYEEEE. Sequenced sample: cord blood. V is TRBV5-6 and J is TRBJ2-7; no clear D. This clonotype was sampled from a newborn girl in good health. The CDR3 DNA is TGTGCCAGCAGCTCCCCCCTGAGCTCCTACAATGAGCAGTACTTC. Translating it yields CASSSPLSSYNEQYF.